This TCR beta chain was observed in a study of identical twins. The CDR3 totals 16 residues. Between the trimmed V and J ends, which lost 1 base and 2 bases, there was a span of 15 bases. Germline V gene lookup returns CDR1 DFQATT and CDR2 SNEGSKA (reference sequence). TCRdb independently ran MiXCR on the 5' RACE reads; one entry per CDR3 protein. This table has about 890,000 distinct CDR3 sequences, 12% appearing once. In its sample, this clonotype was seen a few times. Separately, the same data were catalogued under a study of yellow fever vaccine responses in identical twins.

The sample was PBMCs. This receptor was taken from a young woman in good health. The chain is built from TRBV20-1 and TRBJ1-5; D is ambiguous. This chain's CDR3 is CSARVSLEEGNQPQHF. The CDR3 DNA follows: TGCAGTGCTAGAGTATCCCTCGAGGAGGGCAATCAGCCCCAGCATTTT.